Shown below are 17 T cell receptor gamma chains from a single sample sequenced in a study of γδ T cells in repeated Plasmodium falciparum infection. TCRdb re-called the multiplex PCR reads using CATT. The sample shows over 25,000 gamma-chain clones, under 3% of them seen only once. Gammadelta T cells were flow-sorted from PBMC into Vgamma9/Vdelta2+ and Vdelta2-negative populations for bulk analysis. Input material: gamma-delta T cells from blood. The receptors come from a pool of human donors (malaria-infected and uninfected, not separated).

This clone appeared many times. This could be a read error, since a much larger clone is one nucleotide away. This sample also contains other DNA sequences that code for the same CDR3. This chain links TRGV9 with TRGJ1 or TRGJ2. CDR3 length: 14 residues. Unmatched junction bases numbered 6, after V lost 0 bases and J lost 4 bases. Germline loops: CDR1 GITISATS, CDR2 ISYDGTV (reference sequence). The CDR3 DNA reads as TGTGCCTTGTGGGAGGTGCTGGGGTATTATAAGAAACTCTTT. This gives the protein CALWEVLGYYKKLF.

A remark on this clone: A read error is the likely source, as a far larger clone sits one nucleotide away. Other DNA sequences of this sample code for an identical CDR3. The chain carries TRGV9 and TRGJP. TCRdb lists no J gene, so it was determined here by aligning the DNA to germline. The V gene's germline CDR1 is GITISATS and CDR2 ISYDGTV (reference sequence). The CDR3 consists of 21 residues. CDR3 sequence: CALWEVHGSVRKELGKKIKVF. The CDR3 DNA sequence: TGCGCCTTGTGGGAGGTGCATGGTTCGGTACGTAAAGAGTTGGGCAAAAAAATCAAGGTATTT.

This clone has ten or more counts. A far larger clone differs by one base, so this is likely a read error. The sample contains more than one DNA sequence encoding this CDR3. This rearrangement joins TRGV9 to TRGJP. TCRdb carries no J gene annotation; the J gene was assigned here by matching the DNA with germline. This CDR3 comprises 16 residues. Germline loops: CDR1 GITISATS, CDR2 ISYDGTV (reference sequence). This chain's CDR3 is CALWEVRVMGKKIKVF. The CDR3 region has the DNA TGCGCCTTGTGGGAGGTGCGGGTGATGGGCAAAAAAATCAAGGTATTT.

This clone was detected many times. A far larger clone lies a single base away; this is likely a read error. The same CDR3 also results from other DNA sequences found in this sample. This chain links TRGV4 with TRGJ1 or TRGJ2. The germline V gene encodes CDR1 EGSTGY and CDR2 YDSYTSSV. Trimming took 0 bases from V and 5 from J; bases not matched to a gene: 7. The CDR3 loop spans 14 amino acids. CDR3 sequence reads: CATWDGRVNYKKLF. The DNA for the CDR3 is TGTGCCACCTGGGATGGGCGTGTGAATTATAAGAAACTCTTT.

A note on this clone: TCRdb records a much larger clone's protein for this DNA, with a difference at residue 8 that likely arises from a read error; the protein given is the translation of the DNA. CDR3 sequence reads: CALWEKGRELGKKIKVF. The CDR3 region has the DNA TGTGCCTTGTGGGAGAAGGGGCGAGAGTTGGGCAAAAAAATCAAGGTATTT. V gene TRGV9 combines with J gene TRGJP. Here the J gene was assigned by germline matching of the DNA, as TCRdb has none. The germline V gene has CDR1 GITISATS and CDR2 ISYDGTV (reference sequence). The CDR3 has 17 residues.

This clone was found many times. It differs at one base from a far larger clone, so likely a read error. The same CDR3 can be traced to other DNA sequences in this sample. This sequence joins TRGV9 and TRGJP. CDR1 is GITISATS, CDR2 ISYDGTV, per germline (reference sequence). The length of the CDR3 is 17 residues. V lost 0 bases, J lost 9 bases, and 8 bases stayed unmatched. In nucleotides, the CDR3 is TGTGCCTTGTGGGAGGTGCAGGGGGGGTTGGGCAAAAAAATCAAGGTATTT. Encoded protein: CALWEVQGGLGKKIKVF.

This clone was picked up many times. A single base is all that separates this from a far larger clone, so a read error is likely. The chain employs TRGV5 and TRGJ1 or TRGJ2. The V gene end was trimmed by 3 bases and the J gene end by 6 bases; junction bases not matched to a gene: 2. The CDR3 loop spans 11 amino acids. From germline, CDR1 is VINAFY and CDR2 YDVSNSKD. CDR3 residues: CATWDGYKKLF. In DNA form, the CDR3 reads TGTGCCACCTGGGACGGTTATAAGAAACTCTTT.

This clone has a count of ten or more. A read error is the likely source, as a far larger clone sits one nucleotide away. The sample has other DNA sequences that encode this CDR3 too. V gene TRGV9 combines with J gene TRGJP. CDR1 is GITISATS, CDR2 ISYDGTV, per germline (reference sequence). The CDR3 has 18 amino acids. The CDR3 DNA reads TGTGCCCTGTGGGAGGTAAGAACGCCCCGGTTGGGCAAAAAAATCAAGGTATTT. This codes for CALWEVRTPRLGKKIKVF.

In its sample, this clone was seen many times. This chain connects TRGV4 to TRGJ1 or TRGJ2. Losses at the gene ends were 0 bases for V and 5 bases for J; bases not matched to a gene: 7. The germline CDR1 and CDR2 sequences are EGSTGY and YDSYTSSV. This CDR3 spans 14 amino acids. The CDR3 region is CATWDGPFHYKKLF. As DNA, the CDR3 is TGTGCCACCTGGGATGGGCCCTTCCATTATAAGAAACTCTTT.

This clone occurred many times. TCRdb attributes to this sequence the protein of a much larger clone, which differs from the DNA translation at residue 11; a read error is likely, and the protein displayed is translated from the DNA. The chain recombines TRGV9 with TRGJP. No J gene was available from TCRdb, and it was assigned here by a germline match of the DNA. The germline V gene has CDR1 GITISATS and CDR2 ISYDGTV (reference sequence). CDR3 length equals 16 residues. CDR3 DNA sequence: TGTGCCTTGTGGAGAAGTCAAGAGTTGGGCATAAAAATCAAGGTATTT. Its protein product is CALWRSQELGIKIKVF.

This clone has a count of ten or more. J is TRGJP and V is TRGV9. This CDR3 is built from 19 residues. The V and J ends lost 0 bases and 5 bases, in that order; junction bases with no gene match: 10. Germline-derived CDR1 and CDR2 are GITISATS and ISYDGTV (reference sequence). The CDR3 nucleotides read TGTGCCTTGTGGGAGGTGAAGAAGCCGGAAGAGTTGGGCAAAAAAATCAAGGTATTT. As protein: CALWEVKKPEELGKKIKVF.

Comments on this clone: TCRdb's listed protein matches a much larger clone and diverges from this DNA's translation at residue 11, likely through a read error; the protein shown comes from the DNA. The chain recombines TRGV9 with TRGJ1 or TRGJ2. As TCRdb names no J gene, one was assigned here on the basis of a DNA match to germline. Germline V gives CDR1 GITISATS, CDR2 ISYDGTV (reference sequence). V shed 9 bases, J shed 8 bases, and the junction held 22 bases outside the gene matches. CDR3 length: 15 amino acids. CDR3 protein: CALLPPKFIYHKKLF. CDR3 bases: TGTGCCTTGCTTCCCCCCAAATTTATTTACCATAAGAAACTCTTT.

This clone was seen ten or more times. A much larger clone differs from this one at a single base, so this may be a read error. Other DNA sequences from this sample encode an identical CDR3 as well. The J gene went uncalled, whereas the V gene is TRGV2. This CDR3 region has 9 residues. CDR1 is EGSNGY and CDR2 is YDSYNSKV in the germline V gene. For the CDR3, the DNA is TGTGCCACCTGGGACGGTCCACTTTTT. The encoded protein is CATWDGPLF.

This clone was seen at least ten times. TCRdb attributes to this sequence the protein of a much larger clone, which differs from the DNA translation at residue 5; a read error is likely, and the protein displayed is translated from the DNA. The V and J genes are TRGV9 and TRGJ1 or TRGJ2. Germline CDR1 reads GITISATS; CDR2 reads ISYDGTV (reference sequence). CDR3 size: 12 residues. The DNA of the CDR3 is TGTGCCTTGTGGGGGGTGCGGTATAAGAAACTCTTT. Its translation is CALWGVRYKKLF.

On this clone: The protein TCRdb lists belongs to a much larger clone and differs from this DNA's translation at residue 10, which points to a read error; the protein shown is made from the DNA. The chain carries TRGV8 and TRGJ1 or TRGJ2. TCRdb supplies no J gene; here it was assigned by aligning the nucleotide sequence to germline. The CDR3 is 13 residues long. Germline values: CDR1 VENAVY, CDR2 YDSYNSRV. CDR3 DNA sequence: TGTGCCACCTGGGACCGCTATTATTATGAGAAACTCTTT. Translated: CATWDRYYYEKLF.

This clone turned up a few times. TCRdb has a much larger clone's protein, which differs at residue 5 from the translation of this DNA, likely because of a read error; what is shown is the protein translated from the DNA. This chain connects TRGV9 to TRGJ1 or TRGJ2. The J gene, missing from TCRdb, was assigned here through DNA to germline matching. This CDR3 region has 9 residues. Germline lookup yields CDR1 GITISATS and CDR2 ISYDGTV (reference sequence). CDR3 nucleotides: TGTGCCTTGTTGGAGAAGAAACTCTTT. Amino acid sequence: CALLEKKLF.

This clone was detected only a few times. TCRdb shows a much larger clone's protein in place of this DNA's translation, and the two differ at residue 13, likely through a read error; the protein shown is translated from the DNA. The chain is built from TRGV4 and TRGJ1 or TRGJ2. The J gene is not listed in TCRdb, so it was assigned here from a DNA match to germline. The germline CDR1 and CDR2 sequences are EGSTGY and YDSYTSSV. The CDR3 is 17 residues long. Here the CDR3 DNA reads TGTGCCACCTGGACCCCGGAGACCTCCCAACTCTATTGTAAGAAACTCTTT. Translation: CATWTPETSQLYCKKLF.